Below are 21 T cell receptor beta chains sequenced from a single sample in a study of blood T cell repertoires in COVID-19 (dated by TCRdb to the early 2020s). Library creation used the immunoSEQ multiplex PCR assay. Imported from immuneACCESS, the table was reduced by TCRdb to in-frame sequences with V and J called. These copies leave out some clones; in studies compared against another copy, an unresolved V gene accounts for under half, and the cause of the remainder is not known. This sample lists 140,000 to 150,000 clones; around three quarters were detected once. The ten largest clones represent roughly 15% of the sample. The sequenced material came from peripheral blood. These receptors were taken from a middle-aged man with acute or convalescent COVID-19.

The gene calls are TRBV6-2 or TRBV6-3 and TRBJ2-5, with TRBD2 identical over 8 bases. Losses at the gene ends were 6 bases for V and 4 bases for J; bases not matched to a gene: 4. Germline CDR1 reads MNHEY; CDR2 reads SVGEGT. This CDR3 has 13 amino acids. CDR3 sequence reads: CASSPGGRETQYF. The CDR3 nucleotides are TGTGCCAGCAGCCCGGGGGGGAGAGAGACCCAGTACTTC.

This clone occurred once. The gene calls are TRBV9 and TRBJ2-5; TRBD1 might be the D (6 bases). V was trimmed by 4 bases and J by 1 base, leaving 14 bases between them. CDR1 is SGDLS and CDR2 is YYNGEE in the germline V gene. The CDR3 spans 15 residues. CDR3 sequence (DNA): TGTGCCAGCAGCCCCCGACAGGTAGTCCAAGAGACCCAGTACTTC. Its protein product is CASSPRQVVQETQYF. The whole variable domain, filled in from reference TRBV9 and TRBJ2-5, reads DSGVTQTPKHLITATGQRVTLRCSPRSGDLSVYWYQQSLDQGLQFLIQYYNGEERAKGNILERFSAQQFPDLHSELNLSSLELGDSALYFCASSPRQVVQETQYFGPGTRLLVL.

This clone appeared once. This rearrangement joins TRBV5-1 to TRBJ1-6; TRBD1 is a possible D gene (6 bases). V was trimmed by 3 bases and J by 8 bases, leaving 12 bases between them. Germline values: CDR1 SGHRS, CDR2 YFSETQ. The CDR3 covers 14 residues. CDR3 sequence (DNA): TGCGCCAGCAGCTGGGGACAAACCGATTCACCCCTCCACTTT. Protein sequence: CASSWGQTDSPLHF.

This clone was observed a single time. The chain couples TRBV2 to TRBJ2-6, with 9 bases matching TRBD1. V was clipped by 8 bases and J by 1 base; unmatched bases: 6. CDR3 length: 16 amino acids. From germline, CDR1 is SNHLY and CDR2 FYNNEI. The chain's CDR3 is CASSRTGVSGANVLTF. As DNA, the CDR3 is TGTGCCAGCTCTCGGACAGGGGTGTCTGGGGCCAACGTCCTGACTTTC.

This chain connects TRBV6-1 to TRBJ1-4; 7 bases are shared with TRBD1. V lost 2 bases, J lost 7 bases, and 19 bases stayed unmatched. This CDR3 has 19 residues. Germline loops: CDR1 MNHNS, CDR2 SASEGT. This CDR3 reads CASSELRRGTAHRGEKLFF. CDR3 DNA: TGTGCCAGCAGTGAATTAAGACGTGGGACAGCCCATCGGGGTGAAAAACTGTTTTTT.

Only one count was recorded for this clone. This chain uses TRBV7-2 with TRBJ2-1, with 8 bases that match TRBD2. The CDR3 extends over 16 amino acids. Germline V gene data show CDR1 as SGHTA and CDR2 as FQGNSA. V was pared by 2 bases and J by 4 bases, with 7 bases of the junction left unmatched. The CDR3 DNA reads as TGTGCCAGCAGCTTAAGAGCGAGCGGGGGATACAATGAGCAGTTCTTC. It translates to CASSLRASGGYNEQFF.

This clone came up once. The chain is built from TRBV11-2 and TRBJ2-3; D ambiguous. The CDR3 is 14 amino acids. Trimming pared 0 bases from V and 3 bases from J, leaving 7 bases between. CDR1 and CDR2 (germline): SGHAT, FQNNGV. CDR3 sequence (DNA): TGTGCCAGCAGCTTAGATCGGGTTACAGATACGCAGTATTTT. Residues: CASSLDRVTDTQYF.

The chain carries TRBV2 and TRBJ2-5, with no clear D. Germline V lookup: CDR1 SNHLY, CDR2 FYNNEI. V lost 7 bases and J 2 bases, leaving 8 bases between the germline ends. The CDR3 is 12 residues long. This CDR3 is CASKWRQETQYF. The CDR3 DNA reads TGTGCCAGCAAGTGGAGACAAGAGACCCAGTACTTC.

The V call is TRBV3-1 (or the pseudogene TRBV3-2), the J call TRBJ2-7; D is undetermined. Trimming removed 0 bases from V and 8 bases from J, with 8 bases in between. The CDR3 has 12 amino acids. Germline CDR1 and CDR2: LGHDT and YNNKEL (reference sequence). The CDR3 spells CASSQDMGKQYF. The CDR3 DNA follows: TGTGCCAGCAGCCAAGATATGGGCAAGCAGTACTTC.

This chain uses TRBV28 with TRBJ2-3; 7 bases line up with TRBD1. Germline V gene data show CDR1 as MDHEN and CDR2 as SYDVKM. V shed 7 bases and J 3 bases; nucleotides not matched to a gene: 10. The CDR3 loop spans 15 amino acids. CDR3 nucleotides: TGTGCCAGCACGGCCCTTGGGACAGCAACAGATACGCAGTATTTT. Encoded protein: CASTALGTATDTQYF.

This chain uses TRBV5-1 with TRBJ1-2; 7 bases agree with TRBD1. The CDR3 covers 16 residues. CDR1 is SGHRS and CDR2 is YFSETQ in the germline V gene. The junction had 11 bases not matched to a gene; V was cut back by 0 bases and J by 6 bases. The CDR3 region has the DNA TGCGCCAGCAGCTTGGCCTTAGGGGGCACAACGGATGGCTACACCTTC. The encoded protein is CASSLALGGTTDGYTF.

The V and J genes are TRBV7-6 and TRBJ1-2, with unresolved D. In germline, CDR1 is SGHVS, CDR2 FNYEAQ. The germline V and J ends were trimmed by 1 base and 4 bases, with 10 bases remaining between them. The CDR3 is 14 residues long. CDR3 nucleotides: TGTGCCAGCAGCTTAGACCCCCGGGTCTATGGCTACACCTTC. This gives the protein CASSLDPRVYGYTF.

In nucleotides, the CDR3 is TGTGCCAGTAGGGGGGGGACAGGAACCGCGGAGACTGAAGCTTTCTTT. It translates to CASRGGTGTAETEAFF. The V call is TRBV19, the J call TRBJ1-1; 8 bases agree with TRBD1. Per germline, CDR1 LNHDA and CDR2 SQIVND (reference sequence). The CDR3 has 16 residues. The V gene end was trimmed by 6 bases and the J gene end by 5 bases; junction bases not matched to a gene: 14.

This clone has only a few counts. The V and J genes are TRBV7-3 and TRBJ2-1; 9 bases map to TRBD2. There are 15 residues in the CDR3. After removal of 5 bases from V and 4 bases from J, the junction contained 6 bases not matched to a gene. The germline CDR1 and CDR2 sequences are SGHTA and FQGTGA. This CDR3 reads CASSNSGGTYNEQFF. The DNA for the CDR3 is TGTGCCAGCAGCAATAGCGGGGGAACATACAATGAGCAGTTCTTC.

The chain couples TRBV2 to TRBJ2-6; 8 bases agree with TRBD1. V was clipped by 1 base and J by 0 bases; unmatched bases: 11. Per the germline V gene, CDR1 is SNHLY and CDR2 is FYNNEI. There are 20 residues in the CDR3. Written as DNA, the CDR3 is TGTGCCAGCAGTGAAGTGGGGACAGGACAAACGTACTCTGGGGCCAACGTCCTGACTTTC. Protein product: CASSEVGTGQTYSGANVLTF.

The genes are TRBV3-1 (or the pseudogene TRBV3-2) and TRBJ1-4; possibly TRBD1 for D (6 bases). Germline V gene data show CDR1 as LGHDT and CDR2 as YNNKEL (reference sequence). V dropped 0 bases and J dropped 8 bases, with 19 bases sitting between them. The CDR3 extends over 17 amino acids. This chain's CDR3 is CASSQDQVAGAGEKLFF. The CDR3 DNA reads TGTGCCAGCAGCCAAGATCAGGTGGCGGGGGCAGGGGAAAAACTGTTTTTT.

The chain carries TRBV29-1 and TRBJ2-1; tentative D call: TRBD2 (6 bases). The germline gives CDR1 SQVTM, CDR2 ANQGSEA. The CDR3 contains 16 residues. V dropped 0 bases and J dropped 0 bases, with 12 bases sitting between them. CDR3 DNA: TGCAGCGTTGAAGAAGGAGGGGCGAACTCCTACAATGAGCAGTTCTTC. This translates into CSVEEGGANSYNEQFF.

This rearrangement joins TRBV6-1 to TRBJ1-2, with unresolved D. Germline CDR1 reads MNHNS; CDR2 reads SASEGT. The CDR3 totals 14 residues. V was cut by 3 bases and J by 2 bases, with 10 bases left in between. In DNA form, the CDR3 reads TGTGCCAGCAGTGATGCCACACAGAACTATGGCTACACCTTC. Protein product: CASSDATQNYGYTF.

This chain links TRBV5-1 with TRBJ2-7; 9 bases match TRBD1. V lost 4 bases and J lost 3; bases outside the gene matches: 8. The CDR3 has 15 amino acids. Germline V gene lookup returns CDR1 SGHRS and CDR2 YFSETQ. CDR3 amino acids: CASSAVTGGVYEQYF. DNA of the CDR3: TGCGCCAGCAGCGCCGTCACAGGGGGCGTCTACGAGCAGTACTTC.

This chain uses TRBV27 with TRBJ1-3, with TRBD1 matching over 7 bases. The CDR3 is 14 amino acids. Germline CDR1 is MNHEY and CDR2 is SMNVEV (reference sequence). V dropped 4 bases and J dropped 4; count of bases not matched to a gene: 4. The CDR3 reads CASSSRGSGNTIYF. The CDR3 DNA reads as TGTGCCAGCAGTTCCAGGGGGTCCGGAAACACCATATATTTT.

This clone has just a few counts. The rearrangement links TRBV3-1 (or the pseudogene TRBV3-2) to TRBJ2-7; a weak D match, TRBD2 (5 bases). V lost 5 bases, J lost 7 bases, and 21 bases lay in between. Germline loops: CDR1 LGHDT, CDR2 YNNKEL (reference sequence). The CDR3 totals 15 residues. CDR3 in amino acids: CASSFSPGPPGEQYV. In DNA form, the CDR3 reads TGTGCCAGCAGCTTCTCCCCCGGGCCCCCGGGGGAGCAGTACGTC.